One and the same sample provided the 20 T cell receptor beta chains below, sequenced in a study of early T cells in non-severe SARS-CoV-2 infection. TCRdb analysed the 5' RACE reads with MiXCR anew, one entry per CDR3 protein. The sample includes tens of thousands of distinct CDR3 sequences, 5% to 7% of them seen just once. Sequencing input: whole blood. Source of these receptors: an adult who was a healthcare worker with PCR-confirmed SARS-CoV-2 infection or an uninfected control (not recorded which).

Many counts were recorded for this clonotype. The CDR3 region is CASSPQPAGGGEQYF. The CDR3, as DNA: TGTGCCAGCAGCCCACAACCCGCGGGGGGTGGCGAGCAGTACTTC. The chain couples TRBV9 to TRBJ2-7; TRBD2 aligns across 8 bases. The ends lost 4 bases at V and 6 bases at J; junction bases unmatched: 12. Germline loops: CDR1 SGDLS, CDR2 YYNGEE. The CDR3 is 15 residues long.

This clonotype was detected many times. The J gene is TRBJ2-4, the V gene TRBV23-1; D may match TRBD1 or TRBD2 (6 bases each). TRBV23-1 has ORF status, its function being uncertain. V shed 0 bases and J shed 4 bases, with 19 bases lying between them. The CDR3 extends over 18 amino acids. CDR3 sequence (DNA): TGCGCCAGCAGTCAATCGCCGGGGCCCCCGGGGGCTAAAAACATTCAGTACTTC. Translation: CASSQSPGPPGAKNIQYF.

V usage is TRBV5-1 and J usage is TRBJ1-6, with 8 nucleotides matching TRBD1. Germline V gives CDR1 SGHRS, CDR2 YFSETQ. The CDR3 length is 14 residues. Trimming at V came to 4 bases and at J to 10 bases, leaving 7 bases not matched to a gene. CDR3 sequence: CASSTDRAWSPLHF. CDR3 coding DNA: TGCGCCAGCAGCACGGACAGGGCTTGGTCACCCCTCCACTTT.

This rearrangement joins TRBV15 to TRBJ1-1; D ambiguous. The CDR3 has 12 amino acids. Germline V lookup: CDR1 LNHNV, CDR2 YYDKDF (reference sequence). The V end lost 0 bases, the J end lost 7 bases, and 6 bases lay between the germline ends. This chain's CDR3 is CATSRDGYEAFF. The CDR3 DNA reads TGTGCCACCAGCAGAGATGGATATGAAGCTTTCTTT.

This clonotype was seen at least ten times. The rearrangement uses TRBV5-1 and TRBJ1-1; TRBD1 is a possible D gene (5 bases). V lost 2 bases and J lost 2, with 13 bases in between. Germline values: CDR1 SGHRS, CDR2 YFSETQ. This CDR3 comprises 15 residues. CDR3 residues: CASSLSRQTNTEAFF. CDR3 nucleotides: TGCGCCAGCAGCTTAAGTCGACAGACTAACACTGAAGCTTTCTTT.

The chain is built from TRBV20-1 and TRBJ2-4, with unresolved D. The length of the CDR3 is 13 residues. Trimming removed 2 bases at V and 3 bases at J, with 8 bases between. Germline CDR1 is DFQATT and CDR2 is SNEGSKA (reference sequence). As DNA, the CDR3 is TGCAGTGCTAGATGGGTCGACAAAAACATTCAGTACTTC. This gives the protein CSARWVDKNIQYF.

The table lists this clonotype with a few counts. The chain is built from TRBV29-1 and TRBJ2-3; TRBD2 might be the D (7 bases). The germline V gene has CDR1 SQVTM and CDR2 ANQGSEA. The V and J ends lost 6 bases and 2 bases respectively, with 21 bases between them. The CDR3 runs 16 residues. The CDR3 sequence is CSVRGLPRYSTDTQYF. CDR3 sequence (DNA): TGCAGCGTCAGGGGACTACCCCGATACTCCACAGATACGCAGTATTTT.

This clonotype was observed a few times. The rearrangement uses TRBV5-1 and TRBJ2-1; D is perhaps TRBD2 (5 bases). CDR1 is SGHRS, CDR2 YFSETQ, per germline. This CDR3 is built from 14 residues. Trimming took 3 bases from V and 7 from J, leaving 14 bases between them. In nucleotides, the CDR3 is TGCGCCAGCAGCTATGGACTCCCGGGGAATGAGCAGTTCTTC. Its translation is CASSYGLPGNEQFF. Looking up the rest from reference TRBV5-1 and TRBJ2-1 gives the full variable domain: KAGVTQTPRYLIKTRGQQVTLSCSPISGHRSVSWYQQTPGQGLQFLFEYFSETQRNKGNFPGRFSGRQFSNSRSEMNVSTLELGDSALYLCASSYGLPGNEQFFGPGTRLTVL.

This clonotype was seen many times. The V call is TRBV30, the J call TRBJ1-1; D not certain. There are 12 residues in the CDR3. Germline V lookup: CDR1 GTSNPN, CDR2 SVGIG (reference sequence). V was trimmed by 4 bases and J by 4 bases, leaving 10 bases between them. DNA of the CDR3: TGTGCCTGGATCCTTTCGGGCACTGAAGCTTTCTTT. It encodes CAWILSGTEAFF.

This clonotype showed up many times. The chain combines TRBV20-1 with TRBJ2-7; 9 bases fit TRBD2. Germline V lookup: CDR1 DFQATT, CDR2 SNEGSKA (reference sequence). V was clipped by 4 bases and J by 3 bases; unmatched bases: 7. There are 14 residues in the CDR3. The CDR3 DNA follows: TGCAGTGCTACATTTAGCGGGAGTTACTACGAGCAGTACTTC. As protein: CSATFSGSYYEQYF.

This clonotype was recorded many times. This chain joins TRBV3-1 and TRBJ2-1; D uncertain. This CDR3 region has 12 residues. CDR1 and CDR2 (germline): LGHDT, YNNKEL (reference sequence). V dropped 4 bases and J dropped 7 bases, with 8 bases sitting between them. The CDR3 DNA sequence: TGTGCCAGCAGCCCCTCCGAAAATGAGCAGTTCTTC. It codes for CASSPSENEQFF.

CDR3 residues: CASRKEWDSCLEKAFF. In DNA, the CDR3 is TGTGCCAGCAGGAAAGAATGGGACAGCTGCTTAGAAAAAGCTTTCTTT. This chain connects TRBV5-6 to TRBJ1-1; 7 bases are a match to TRBD1. The CDR3 covers 16 residues. V shed 5 bases and J 9 bases; nucleotides not matched to a gene: 19. Germline-derived CDR1 and CDR2 are SGHDT and YYEEEE.

This clonotype was seen ten or more times. V is TRBV7-2 and J is TRBJ2-1; D is unclear. The CDR3 totals 14 residues. With 3 bases removed from V and 6 bases from J, the gap between germline ends came to 12 bases. Germline loops: CDR1 SGHTA, CDR2 FQGNSA. CDR3 bases: TGTGCCAGCAGCTTTGGGGTAGCATCCAATGAGCAGTTCTTC. Amino acid sequence: CASSFGVASNEQFF.

This clonotype has a count of ten or more. The rearrangement joins TRBV20-1 to TRBJ2-7; D gene ambiguous. V was trimmed by 7 bases and J by 0 bases, leaving 10 bases between them. CDR3 size: 12 residues. Germline loops: CDR1 DFQATT, CDR2 SNEGSKA (reference sequence). As DNA, the CDR3 is TGCAGTGGTCAGCGCCCCTCCTACGAGCAGTACTTC. This codes for CSGQRPSYEQYF.

There are many counts of this clonotype. The chain employs TRBV7-2 and TRBJ2-3; TRBD2 aligns across 8 bases. This CDR3 contains 16 residues. J lost 6 bases, V lost 5 bases, and 13 bases had no gene match. From germline, CDR1 is SGHTA and CDR2 FQGNSA. The CDR3 sequence: CASSLRGVAGLDTQYF. DNA of the CDR3: TGTGCCAGCAGCCTACGCGGGGTAGCGGGATTGGATACGCAGTATTTT.

The chain links TRBV27 to TRBJ1-1; the match to TRBD1 covers 7 bases. Germline CDR1 MNHEY, CDR2 SMNVEV (reference sequence). The CDR3 is 14 residues long. Unmatched junction bases numbered 16, after V lost 8 bases and J lost 10 bases. CDR3 DNA: TGTGCCAGCTCCGAAACCACAGGGGTTAGGGGAGCTTTCTTT. This translates into CASSETTGVRGAFF.

This clonotype was counted at least ten times. The rearrangement links TRBV12-3 or TRBV12-4 to TRBJ2-6, with no clear D. Trimming pared 2 bases from V and 1 base from J, leaving 12 bases between. CDR3 length: 17 residues. CDR3 sequence: CASSLRREWSGANVLTF. The DNA for the CDR3 is TGTGCCAGCAGTTTAAGAAGGGAATGGTCTGGGGCCAACGTCCTGACTTTC.

There are many counts of this clonotype. The V call is TRBV4-3, the J call TRBJ2-1; a possible D gene is TRBD1 (6 bases). This CDR3 spans 20 amino acids. The germline V gene encodes CDR1 LGHNA and CDR2 YSLEER. V was cut by 1 base and J by 5 bases, with 27 bases left in between. CDR3 sequence reads: CASSQAAAPQSLGTHNEQFF. The CDR3 region has the DNA TGCGCCAGCAGCCAAGCCGCCGCCCCGCAAAGTTTAGGGACACACAATGAGCAGTTCTTC.

This clonotype was seen only a few times. CDR3 in DNA: TGTGCCAGCAGCTCTGCGGGGATTTCCAATGAGCAGTTCTTC. Translated: CASSSAGISNEQFF. The rearrangement links TRBV5-6 to TRBJ2-1; D might be TRBD2 (6 bases). The germline V and J ends were trimmed by 3 bases and 6 bases, with 13 bases remaining between them. The V gene's germline CDR1 is SGHDT and CDR2 YYEEEE. The CDR3 contains 14 residues. The variable domain in full, completed from reference TRBV5-6 and TRBJ2-1, reads DAGVTQSPTHLIKTRGQQVTLRCSPKSGHDTVSWYQQALGQGPQFIFQYYEEEERQRGNFPDRFSGHQFPNYSSELNVNALLLGDSALYLCASSSAGISNEQFFGPGTRLTVL.

This clonotype was counted at least ten times. The V gene is TRBV6-2 or TRBV6-3, the J gene TRBJ2-7; D might be TRBD1 (5 bases). Germline CDR1 MNHEY, CDR2 SVGEGT. V lost 6 bases and J 4 bases, leaving 10 bases between the germline ends. The CDR3 has 12 amino acids. For the CDR3, the DNA is TGTGCCAGCAGAGACGACAGATACGAGCAGTACTTC. Translation: CASRDDRYEQYF.